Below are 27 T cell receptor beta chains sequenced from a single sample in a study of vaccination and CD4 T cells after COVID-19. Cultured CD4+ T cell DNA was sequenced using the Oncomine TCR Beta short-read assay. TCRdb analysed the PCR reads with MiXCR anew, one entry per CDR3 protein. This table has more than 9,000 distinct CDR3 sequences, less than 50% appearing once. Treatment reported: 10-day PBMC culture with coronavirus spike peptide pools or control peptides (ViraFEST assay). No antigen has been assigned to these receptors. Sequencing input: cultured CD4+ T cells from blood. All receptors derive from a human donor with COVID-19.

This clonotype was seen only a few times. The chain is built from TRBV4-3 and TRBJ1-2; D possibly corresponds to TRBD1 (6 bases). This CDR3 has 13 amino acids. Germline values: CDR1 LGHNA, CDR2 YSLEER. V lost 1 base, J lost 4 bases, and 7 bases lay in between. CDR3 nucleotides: TGCGCCAGCAGCCAAGGAGGGGGCTATGGCTACACCTTC. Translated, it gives CASSQGGGYGYTF.

The CDR3 spells CAITGGPGNTIYF. DNA for the CDR3: TGTGCCATCACTGGGGGACCTGGAAACACCATATATTTT. The J gene is TRBJ1-3, the V gene TRBV10-3; the D gene is possibly TRBD1 (5 bases). Trimming took 7 bases from V and 2 from J, leaving 9 bases between them. Germline V gene data show CDR1 as ENHRY and CDR2 as SYGVKD. The CDR3 length is 13 residues.

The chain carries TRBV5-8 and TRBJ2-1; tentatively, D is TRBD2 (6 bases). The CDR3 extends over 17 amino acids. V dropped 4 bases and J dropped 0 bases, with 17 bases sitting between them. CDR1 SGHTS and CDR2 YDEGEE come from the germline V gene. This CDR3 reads CASSLWDFQSSYNEQFF. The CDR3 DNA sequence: TGTGCCAGCAGCCTATGGGACTTCCAGAGCTCCTACAATGAGCAGTTCTTC.

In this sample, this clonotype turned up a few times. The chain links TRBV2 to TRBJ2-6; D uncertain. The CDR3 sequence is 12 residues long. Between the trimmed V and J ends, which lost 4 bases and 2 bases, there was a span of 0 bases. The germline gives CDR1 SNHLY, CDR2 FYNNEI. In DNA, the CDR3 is TGTGCCAGCAGTGCTGGGGCCAACGTCCTGACTTTC. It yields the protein CASSAGANVLTF.

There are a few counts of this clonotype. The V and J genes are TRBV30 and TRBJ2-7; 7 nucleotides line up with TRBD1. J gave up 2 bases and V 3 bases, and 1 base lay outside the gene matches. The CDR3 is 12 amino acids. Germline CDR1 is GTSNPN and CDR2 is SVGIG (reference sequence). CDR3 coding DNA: TGTGCCTGGAGCGGGACAGCCTACGAGCAGTACTTC. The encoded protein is CAWSGTAYEQYF.

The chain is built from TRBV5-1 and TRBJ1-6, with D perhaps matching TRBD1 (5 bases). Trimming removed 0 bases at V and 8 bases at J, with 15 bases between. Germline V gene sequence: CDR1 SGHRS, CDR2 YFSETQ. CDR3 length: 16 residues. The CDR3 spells CASSLGTREGYSPLHF. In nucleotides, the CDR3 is TGCGCCAGCAGCTTGGGGACACGGGAGGGTTATTCACCCCTCCACTTT.

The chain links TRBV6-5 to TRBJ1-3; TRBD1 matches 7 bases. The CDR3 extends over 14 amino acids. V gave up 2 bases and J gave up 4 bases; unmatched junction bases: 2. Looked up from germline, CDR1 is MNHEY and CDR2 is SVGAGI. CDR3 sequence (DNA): TGTGCCAGCAGTTACAGGGGGCTCGGAAACACCATATATTTT. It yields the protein CASSYRGLGNTIYF.

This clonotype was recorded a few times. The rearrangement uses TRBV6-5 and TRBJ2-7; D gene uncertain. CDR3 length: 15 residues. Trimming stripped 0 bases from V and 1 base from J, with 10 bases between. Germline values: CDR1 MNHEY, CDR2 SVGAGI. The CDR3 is CASSYSLGNSYEQYF. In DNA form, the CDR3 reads TGTGCCAGCAGTTACTCGTTAGGCAATTCCTACGAGCAGTACTTC.

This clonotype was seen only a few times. CDR3 loop: CASSDRKGGFGYTF. CDR3 nucleotides: TGCGCCAGCAGTGATCGAAAGGGCGGGTTTGGCTACACCTTC. The chain combines TRBV10-1 with TRBJ1-2; D remains unclear. Germline CDR1 and CDR2: WNHNN and SYGVQD (reference sequence). V lost 3 bases to trimming and J lost 7 bases, with 15 bases between them. This CDR3 spans 14 amino acids.

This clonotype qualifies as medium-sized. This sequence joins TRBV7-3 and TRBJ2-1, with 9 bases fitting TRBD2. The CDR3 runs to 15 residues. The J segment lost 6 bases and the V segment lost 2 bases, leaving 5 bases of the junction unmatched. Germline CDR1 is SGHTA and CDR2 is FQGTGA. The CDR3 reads CASSLAGGLLNEQFF. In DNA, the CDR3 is TGTGCCAGCAGCTTAGCGGGGGGGCTCCTCAATGAGCAGTTCTTC.

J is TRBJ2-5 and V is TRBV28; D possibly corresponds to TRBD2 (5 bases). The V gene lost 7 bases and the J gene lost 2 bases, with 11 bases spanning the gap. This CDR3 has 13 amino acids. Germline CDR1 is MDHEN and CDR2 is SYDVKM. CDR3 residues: CASTRGRQETQYF. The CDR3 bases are TGTGCCAGCACCCGGGGTCGACAAGAGACCCAGTACTTC.

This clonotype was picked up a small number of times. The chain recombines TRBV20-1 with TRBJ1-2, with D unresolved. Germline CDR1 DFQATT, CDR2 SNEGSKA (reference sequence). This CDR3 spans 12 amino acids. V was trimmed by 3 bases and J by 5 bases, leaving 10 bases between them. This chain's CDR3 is CSASPRGYGYTF. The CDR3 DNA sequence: TGCAGTGCTAGCCCCCGGGGATATGGCTACACCTTC.

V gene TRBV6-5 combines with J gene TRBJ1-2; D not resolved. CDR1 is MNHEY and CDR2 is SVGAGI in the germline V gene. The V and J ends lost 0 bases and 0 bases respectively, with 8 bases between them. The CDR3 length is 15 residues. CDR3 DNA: TGTGCCAGCAGTTACTCGCCGATTACTAACTATGGCTACACCTTC. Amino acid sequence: CASSYSPITNYGYTF.

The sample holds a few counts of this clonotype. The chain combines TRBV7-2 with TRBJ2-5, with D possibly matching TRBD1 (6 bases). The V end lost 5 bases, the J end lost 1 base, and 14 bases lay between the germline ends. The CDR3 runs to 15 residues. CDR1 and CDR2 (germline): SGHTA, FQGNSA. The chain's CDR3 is CASSVDRTPQETQYF. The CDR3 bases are TGTGCCAGCAGCGTAGACAGGACACCCCAAGAGACCCAGTACTTC. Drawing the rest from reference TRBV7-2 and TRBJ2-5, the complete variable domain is GAGVSQSPSNKVTEKGKDVELRCDPISGHTALYWYRQSLGQGLEFLIYFQGNSAPDKSGLPSDRFSAERTGGSVSTLTIQRTQQEDSAVYLCASSVDRTPQETQYFGPGTRLLVL.

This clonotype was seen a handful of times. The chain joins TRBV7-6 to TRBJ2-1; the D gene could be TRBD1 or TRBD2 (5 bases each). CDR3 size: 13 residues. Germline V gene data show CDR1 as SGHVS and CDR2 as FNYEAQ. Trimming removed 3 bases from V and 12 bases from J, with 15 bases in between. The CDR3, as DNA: TGTGCCAGCAGCTTGGGGCCGGGATCAAGGCAGTTCTTC. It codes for CASSLGPGSRQFF.

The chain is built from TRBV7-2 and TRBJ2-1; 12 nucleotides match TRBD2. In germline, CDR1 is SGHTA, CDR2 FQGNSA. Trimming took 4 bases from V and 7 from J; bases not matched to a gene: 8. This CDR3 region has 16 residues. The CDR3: CASSSPSGGAINEQFF. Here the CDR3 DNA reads TGTGCCAGCAGCTCCCCTAGCGGGGGGGCCATAAATGAGCAGTTCTTC.

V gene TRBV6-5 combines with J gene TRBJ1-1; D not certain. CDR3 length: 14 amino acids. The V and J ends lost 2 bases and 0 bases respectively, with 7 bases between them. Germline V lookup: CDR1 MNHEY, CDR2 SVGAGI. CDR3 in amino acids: CASSYDQMNTEAFF. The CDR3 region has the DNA TGTGCCAGCAGTTACGATCAAATGAACACTGAAGCTTTCTTT.

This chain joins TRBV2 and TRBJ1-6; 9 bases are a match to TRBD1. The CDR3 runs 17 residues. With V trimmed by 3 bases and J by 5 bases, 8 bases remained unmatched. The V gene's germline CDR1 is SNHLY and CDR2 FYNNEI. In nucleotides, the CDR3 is TGTGCCAGCAGTGAGTTATTTGGGACAGGGAATAATTCACCCCTCCACTTT. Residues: CASSELFGTGNNSPLHF.

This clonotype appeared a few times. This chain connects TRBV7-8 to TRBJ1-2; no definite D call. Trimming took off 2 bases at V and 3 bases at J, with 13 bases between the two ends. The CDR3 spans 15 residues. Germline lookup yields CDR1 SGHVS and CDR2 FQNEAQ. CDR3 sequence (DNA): TGTGCCAGCAGCTTACTTACCCCGCACTACTATGGCTACACCTTC. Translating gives CASSLLTPHYYGYTF.

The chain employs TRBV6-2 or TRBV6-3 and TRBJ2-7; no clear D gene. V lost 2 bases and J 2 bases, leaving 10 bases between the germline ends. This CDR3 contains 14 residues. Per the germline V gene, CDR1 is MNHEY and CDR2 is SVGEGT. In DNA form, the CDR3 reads TGTGCCAGCAGTTACGGAAACTTTACCTACGAGCAGTACTTC. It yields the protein CASSYGNFTYEQYF.

The CDR3 sequence is CASSLRGLRYNEQFF. The CDR3, as DNA: TGTGCCAGCAGCTTACGGGGACTTAGATACAATGAGCAGTTCTTC. V gene TRBV7-2 combines with J gene TRBJ2-1, with D perhaps matching TRBD2 (6 bases). Germline CDR1 and CDR2: SGHTA and FQGNSA. V lost 2 bases and J 4 bases, leaving 12 bases between the germline ends. This CDR3 contains 15 residues. The variable domain in full, completed from reference TRBV7-2 and TRBJ2-1, reads GAGVSQSPSNKVTEKGKDVELRCDPISGHTALYWYRQSLGQGLEFLIYFQGNSAPDKSGLPSDRFSAERTGGSVSTLTIQRTQQEDSAVYLCASSLRGLRYNEQFFGPGTRLTVL.

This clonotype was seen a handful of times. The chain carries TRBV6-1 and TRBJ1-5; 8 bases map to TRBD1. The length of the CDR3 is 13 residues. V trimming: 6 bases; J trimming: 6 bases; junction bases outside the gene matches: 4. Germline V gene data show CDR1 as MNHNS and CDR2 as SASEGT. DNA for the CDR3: TGTGCCAGCAGAGGACAGGGACTTCAGCCCCAGCATTTT. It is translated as CASRGQGLQPQHF.

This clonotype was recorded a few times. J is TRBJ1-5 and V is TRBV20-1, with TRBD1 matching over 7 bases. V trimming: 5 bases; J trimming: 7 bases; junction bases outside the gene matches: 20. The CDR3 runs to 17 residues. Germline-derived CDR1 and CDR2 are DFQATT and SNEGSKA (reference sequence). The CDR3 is CSAPTSRGGSRSQPQHF. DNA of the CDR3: TGCAGTGCTCCCACGAGCAGGGGGGGCAGCAGAAGCCAGCCCCAGCATTTT.

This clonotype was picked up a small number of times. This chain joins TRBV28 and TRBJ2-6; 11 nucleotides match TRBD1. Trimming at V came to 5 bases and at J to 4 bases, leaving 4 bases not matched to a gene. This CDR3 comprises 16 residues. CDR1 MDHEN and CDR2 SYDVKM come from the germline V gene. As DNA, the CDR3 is TGTGCCAGCAGTAGGACAGGGGGCGGAGGGGCCAACGTCCTGACTTTC. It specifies CASSRTGGGGANVLTF.

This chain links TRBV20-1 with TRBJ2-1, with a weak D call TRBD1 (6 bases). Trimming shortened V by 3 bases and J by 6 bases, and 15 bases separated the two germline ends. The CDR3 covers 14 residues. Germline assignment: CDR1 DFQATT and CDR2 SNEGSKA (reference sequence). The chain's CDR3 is CSARFNRAGNEQFF. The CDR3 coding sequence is TGCAGTGCTAGGTTTAACAGGGCCGGCAATGAGCAGTTCTTC.

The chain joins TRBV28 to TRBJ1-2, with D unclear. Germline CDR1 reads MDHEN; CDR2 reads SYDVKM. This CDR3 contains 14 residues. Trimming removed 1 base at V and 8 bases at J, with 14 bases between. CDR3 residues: CASSLSAGLRGYTF. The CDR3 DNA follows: TGTGCCAGCAGTTTATCGGCCGGGTTAAGAGGCTACACCTTC.

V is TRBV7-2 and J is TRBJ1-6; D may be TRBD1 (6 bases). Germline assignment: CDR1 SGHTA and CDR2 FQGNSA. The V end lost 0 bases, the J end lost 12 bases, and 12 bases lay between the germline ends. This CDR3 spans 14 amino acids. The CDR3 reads CASSLARGAQPLHF. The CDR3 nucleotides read TGTGCCAGCAGCTTAGCACGGGGGGCGCAACCCCTCCACTTT.